One and the same sample provided the 27 T cell receptor beta chains below, sequenced in a study of OX40 agonist ivuxolimab in advanced cancers. Assay: immunoSEQ multiplex PCR; the TCRdb copy retains only in-frame clones and omits some. Here the sample spans 81,000 or so clones, more than 75% being singletons. The input for sequencing was CD4+ or CD8+ T cells sorted from blood, taken in a trial of the OX40 agonist ivuxolimab. The receptors were sampled from an adult with an advanced solid tumor such as melanoma, head and neck, liver or kidney cancer.

This rearrangement joins TRBV19 to TRBJ1-2; 8 bases match TRBD1. J was trimmed by 7 bases and V by 3 bases; bases with no gene match: 13. Germline assignment: CDR1 LNHDA and CDR2 SQIVND (reference sequence). This CDR3 contains 16 residues. DNA of the CDR3: TGTGCCAGTAGTATTCGAGGACAGGGTGGGGTCGCTGGCTACACCTTC. Its translation is CASSIRGQGGVAGYTF.

This rearrangement joins TRBV28 to TRBJ1-5; D perhaps matches TRBD1 (6 bases). Germline loops: CDR1 MDHEN, CDR2 SYDVKM. This CDR3 is built from 14 residues. V lost 5 bases, J lost 5 bases, and 13 bases lay in between. In DNA, the CDR3 is TGTGCCAGCAGTCCTGACGCAGGGGATCAGCCCCAGCATTTT. Amino acids: CASSPDAGDQPQHF.

This clone was detected only a few times. This same CDR3 is encoded by further DNA sequences in the sample. J is TRBJ2-6 and V is TRBV12-5; D ambiguous. This CDR3 spans 13 amino acids. Germline lookup yields CDR1 LGHNT and CDR2 FRNRAP. V was clipped by 6 bases and J by 0 bases, with 3 bases between them. The CDR3 DNA is TGTGCTAGTGGCCTCTCTGGGGCCAACGTCCTGACTTTC. Translated: CASGLSGANVLTF.

This clone appeared once. This rearrangement joins TRBV5-6 to TRBJ1-1; TRBD1 matches at 9 bases. CDR3 length: 14 residues. CDR1 is SGHDT and CDR2 is YYEEEE in the germline V gene. J was trimmed by 4 bases and V by 4 bases; bases with no gene match: 5. The CDR3 spells CASSPTGGVTEAFF. The CDR3 region has the DNA TGTGCCAGCAGCCCCACAGGGGGCGTCACTGAAGCTTTCTTT.

V gene TRBV13 combines with J gene TRBJ2-1; tentatively, D is TRBD2 (6 bases). Germline lookup yields CDR1 PRHDT and CDR2 FYEKMQ (reference sequence). V was shortened by 8 bases and J by 7 bases, with 6 bases between the two germline ends. The CDR3 length is 10 residues. CDR3: CASGRNEQFF. CDR3 coding DNA: TGTGCCAGCGGGAGGAATGAGCAGTTCTTC.

V gene TRBV18 combines with J gene TRBJ2-2; D possibly matches TRBD1 or TRBD2 (7 bases each). CDR1 KGHSH and CDR2 LQKENI come from the germline V gene. The V gene lost 3 bases and the J gene lost 3 bases, with 14 bases spanning the gap. The CDR3 totals 16 residues. The CDR3 reads CASSPPTGRDTGELFF. Written as DNA, the CDR3 is TGTGCCAGCTCACCGCCGACAGGGAGGGACACCGGGGAGCTGTTTTTT.

This rearrangement joins TRBV5-1 to TRBJ2-5, with D possibly being TRBD1 (6 bases). The J call is doubtful: the DNA matches TRBJ2-7 better. Germline assignment: CDR1 SGHRS and CDR2 YFSETQ. CDR3 length: 17 amino acids. DNA of the CDR3: TGCGCCAGCAGCGACGGATCCGGGACACGGGGAAACTACGAGCAGTACTTC. It is translated as CASSDGSGTRGNYEQYF.

The chain uses TRBV10-3 and TRBJ2-3, with 8 nucleotides matching TRBD2. The ends lost 4 bases at V and 10 bases at J; junction bases unmatched: 7. Germline CDR1 reads ENHRY; CDR2 reads SYGVKD. There are 13 residues in the CDR3. CDR3 bases: TGTGCCATCAGTGCGGGGGGGGCCCCTTCGCAGTATTTT. Its protein is CAISAGGAPSQYF.

This chain joins TRBV6-5 and TRBJ1-1; D gene uncertain. The CDR3 is made up of 13 amino acids. The germline gives CDR1 MNHEY, CDR2 SVGAGI. V lost 2 bases to trimming and J lost 5 bases, with 9 bases between them. CDR3 in amino acids: CASSYVGRTEAFF. The CDR3 bases are TGTGCCAGCAGTTACGTGGGGAGGACTGAAGCTTTCTTT.

The chain links TRBV12-5 to TRBJ2-1; no clear D. This CDR3 is 22 amino acids long. Germline CDR1 reads LGHNT; CDR2 reads FRNRAP. V was clipped by 0 bases and J by 6 bases, with 33 bases between them. CDR3 region: CASGLVPLLIGERLRTRNEQFF. The CDR3 nucleotides are TGTGCTAGTGGTTTGGTACCCCTCCTCATAGGTGAGAGACTCAGGACGCGCAATGAGCAGTTCTTC.

V usage is TRBV6-5 and J usage is TRBJ2-2; D is undetermined. The ends were cut back, 2 bases at V and 0 bases at J, with 7 bases in the middle. The germline V gene encodes CDR1 MNHEY and CDR2 SVGAGI. This CDR3 contains 15 residues. CDR3 sequence reads: CASSYGRPNTGELFF. CDR3 DNA: TGTGCCAGCAGTTACGGGCGGCCGAACACCGGGGAGCTGTTTTTT.

This chain links TRBV11-2 with TRBJ2-7; D possibly corresponds to TRBD2 (7 bases). Germline CDR1 is SGHAT and CDR2 is FQNNGV. The CDR3 spans 18 residues. V was trimmed by 1 base and J by 1 base, leaving 20 bases between them. The CDR3 reads CASSLVNPGEGTSYEQYF. CDR3 bases: TGTGCCAGCAGCTTAGTAAACCCAGGGGAGGGGACTTCCTACGAGCAGTACTTC.

The gene calls are TRBV4-3 and TRBJ2-6; 7 nucleotides agree with TRBD1. This CDR3 comprises 18 residues. Germline values: CDR1 LGHNA, CDR2 YSLEER. J gave up 3 bases and V 6 bases, and 14 bases lay outside the gene matches. CDR3 nucleotides: TGCGCCAGCAGTCCAGTAATGGGACAGCTCAGTGGGGCCAACGTCCTGACTTTC. Protein: CASSPVMGQLSGANVLTF.

The V call is TRBV7-2, the J call TRBJ2-3; D is ambiguous. The ends were cut back, 1 base at V and 4 bases at J, with 9 bases in the middle. The CDR3 is made up of 14 amino acids. In germline, CDR1 is SGHTA, CDR2 FQGNSA. This CDR3 reads CASSLEVVSDTQYF. The CDR3 coding sequence is TGTGCCAGCAGCTTAGAGGTAGTCTCAGATACGCAGTATTTT.

This chain links TRBV2 with TRBJ1-1; D is possibly TRBD1 (6 bases). The V end lost 2 bases, the J end lost 5 bases, and 15 bases lay between the germline ends. Germline lookup yields CDR1 SNHLY and CDR2 FYNNEI. The CDR3 length is 15 residues. CDR3 amino acids: CASSERDTSWTEAFF. CDR3 sequence (DNA): TGTGCCAGCAGTGAAAGGGACACTTCGTGGACTGAAGCTTTCTTT.

This sequence joins TRBV6-5 and TRBJ1-2, with TRBD1 as a possible D gene (5 bases). The length of the CDR3 is 14 residues. V dropped 0 bases and J dropped 8 bases, with 13 bases sitting between them. Looked up from germline, CDR1 is MNHEY and CDR2 is SVGAGI. The CDR3 region is CASSYSGAGEGYTF. The CDR3 region has the DNA TGTGCCAGCAGTTACTCAGGGGCTGGAGAGGGCTACACCTTC.

The V gene is TRBV7-2, the J gene TRBJ1-1; D not resolved. V was trimmed by 4 bases and J by 1 base, leaving 19 bases between them. Germline values: CDR1 SGHTA, CDR2 FQGNSA. The CDR3 is made up of 17 amino acids. CDR3 amino acids: CASSSSVRGQGNTEAFF. In nucleotides, the CDR3 is TGTGCCAGCAGCTCTAGCGTCCGGGGTCAAGGGAACACTGAAGCTTTCTTT.

This chain links TRBV9 with TRBJ1-1; D unresolved. Germline V gene sequence: CDR1 SGDLS, CDR2 YYNGEE. The CDR3 is 13 residues long. The germline V and J ends were trimmed by 1 base and 3 bases, with 7 bases remaining between them. CDR3 in amino acids: CASSVMVDTEAFF. The CDR3 DNA sequence: TGTGCCAGCAGCGTAATGGTGGACACTGAAGCTTTCTTT.

The V call is TRBV29-1, the J call TRBJ1-2; maybe TRBD1 (6 bases). This CDR3 region has 12 residues. CDR1 is SQVTM and CDR2 is ANQGSEA in the germline V gene. V lost 7 bases, J lost 2 bases, and 11 bases lay in between. The CDR3 loop reads CSALQGNYGYTF. The DNA for the CDR3 is TGCAGCGCATTACAGGGAAACTATGGCTACACCTTC.

V and J are TRBV7-2 and TRBJ1-4; a weak D match, TRBD1 (5 bases). This CDR3 region has 17 residues. Trimming pared 4 bases from V and 3 bases from J, leaving 18 bases between. Germline lookup yields CDR1 SGHTA and CDR2 FQGNSA. The CDR3 reads CASSSDPGAAANEKLFF. For the CDR3, the DNA is TGTGCCAGCAGCTCAGACCCTGGGGCGGCAGCTAATGAAAAACTGTTTTTT.

The chain joins TRBV6-1 to TRBJ2-7; perhaps TRBD1 as D (5 bases). In germline, CDR1 is MNHNS, CDR2 SASEGT. V was cut by 6 bases and J by 3 bases, with 12 bases left in between. This CDR3 is 13 amino acids long. CDR3 sequence reads: CASRYKGLYEQYF. CDR3 DNA: TGTGCCAGCAGGTACAAGGGGCTCTACGAGCAGTACTTC.

This rearrangement joins TRBV6-5 to TRBJ1-2; 7 nucleotides match TRBD1. The CDR3 loop spans 15 amino acids. Losses at the gene ends were 5 bases for V and 4 bases for J; bases not matched to a gene: 10. Germline V gene lookup returns CDR1 MNHEY and CDR2 SVGAGI. CDR3 amino acids: CASSLRGGGSYGYTF. The CDR3 region has the DNA TGTGCCAGCAGTCTTCGAGGGGGCGGTAGCTATGGCTACACCTTC.

The V and J genes are TRBV5-1 and TRBJ2-3; a possible D gene is TRBD2 (6 bases). The CDR3 has 15 amino acids. V lost 0 bases, J lost 6 bases, and 14 bases lay in between. Germline CDR1 and CDR2: SGHRS and YFSETQ. Here the CDR3 DNA reads TGCGCCAGCAGCTTGGGGTCGGGGACTCTGGATACGCAGTATTTT. Its translation: CASSLGSGTLDTQYF.

The chain couples TRBV5-4 to TRBJ2-3, with D unclear. Between the trimmed V and J ends, which lost 3 bases and 0 bases, there was a span of 14 bases. This CDR3 contains 16 residues. Germline CDR1 reads SGHNT; CDR2 reads YYREEE (reference sequence). In DNA form, the CDR3 reads TGTGCCAGCAGCTCCGTAGTGGGCCAAAGCACAGATACGCAGTATTTT. It yields the protein CASSSVVGQSTDTQYF. The full variable domain, with the rest looked up from reference TRBV5-4 and TRBJ2-3, is ETGVTQSPTHLIKTRGQQVTLRCSSQSGHNTVSWYQQALGQGPQFIFQYYREEENGRGNFPPRFSGLQFPNYSSELNVNALELDDSALYLCASSSVVGQSTDTQYFGPGTRLTVL.

The chain links TRBV7-2 to TRBJ2-2; D ambiguous. The CDR3 consists of 17 residues. Looked up from germline, CDR1 is SGHTA and CDR2 is FQGNSA. The V end lost 2 bases, the J end lost 0 bases, and 13 bases lay between the germline ends. The CDR3 loop reads CASSLFSILTNTGELFF. In nucleotides, the CDR3 is TGTGCCAGCAGCTTATTCTCTATCCTGACGAACACCGGGGAGCTGTTTTTT.

This chain connects TRBV14 to TRBJ2-5, with D hard to call. The germline V and J ends were trimmed by 0 bases and 5 bases, with 7 bases remaining between them. This CDR3 has 13 amino acids. Germline assignment: CDR1 SGHDN and CDR2 FVKESK. The CDR3 reads CASSQDNAETQYF. CDR3 bases: TGTGCCAGCAGCCAAGATAATGCGGAGACCCAGTACTTC.

This clone was recorded only once. The V gene is TRBV12-5, the J gene TRBJ1-2, with 8 bases that match TRBD1. The CDR3 has 13 residues. The J segment lost 8 bases and the V segment lost 6 bases, leaving 8 bases of the junction unmatched. Germline V CDR1 and CDR2: LGHNT, FRNRAP. In nucleotides, the CDR3 is TGTGCTAGTGGCCGACAGGGGAGATGGGGCTACACCTTC. It yields the protein CASGRQGRWGYTF.